Listed here is a single TCR beta chain. Only in-frame clones appear in the TCRdb table, and some are missing; sequencing was by immunoSEQ multiplex PCR. The table has under 200,000 clones, around 93% seen once. This specimen belongs to a study of T cell responses to AZD1222 COVID-19 vaccine. Trimming stripped 1 base from V and 0 bases from J, with 4 bases between. The CDR3 is 14 amino acids. Germline V lookup: CDR1 ENHRY, CDR2 SYGVKD. The sequence came from an adult in good health. Sequences were derived from peripheral blood, sampled on day 0 of AZD1222 vaccination. This rearrangement joins TRBV10-3 to TRBJ1-3; D is undetermined. This chain's CDR3 is CAISELSSGNTIYF. CDR3 coding DNA: TGTGCCATCAGTGAGTTATCCTCTGGAAACACCATATATTTT.